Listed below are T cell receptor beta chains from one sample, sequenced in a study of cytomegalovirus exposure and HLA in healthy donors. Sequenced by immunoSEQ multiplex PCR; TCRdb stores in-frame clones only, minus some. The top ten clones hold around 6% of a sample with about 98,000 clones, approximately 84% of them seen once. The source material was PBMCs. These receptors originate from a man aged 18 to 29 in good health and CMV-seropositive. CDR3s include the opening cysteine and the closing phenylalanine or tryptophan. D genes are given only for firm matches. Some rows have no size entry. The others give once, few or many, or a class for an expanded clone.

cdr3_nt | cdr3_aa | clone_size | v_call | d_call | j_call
TGTGCCAGCAGCTTAGATAGCGGGCATGAGCAGTTCTTC | CASSLDSGHEQFF | . | TRBV7-2 | TRBD2 | TRBJ2-1
TGTGCCAGCAGCTTAGCCGCGGGGGAAGGTGAAAAACTGTTTTTT | CASSLAAGEGEKLFF | . | TRBV7-6 | . | TRBJ1-4
TGTGCCAGCATCGGACAGGGACCTAACTATGGCTACACCTTC | CASIGQGPNYGYTF | . | TRBV6-6 | TRBD1 | TRBJ1-2
TGTGCCAGCAGCCTACTAGCGGGGGACACAGATACGCAGTATTTT | CASSLLAGDTDTQYF | . | TRBV25-1 | TRBD2 | TRBJ2-3
TGTGCCAGCAGACAGGGGGTTCTGGAGCTGTTTTTT | CASRQGVLELFF | . | TRBV6-5 | TRBD1 | TRBJ2-2
TGCGCCAGCAGCTTGGGATCGGGGGACACTGAAGCTTTCTTT | CASSLGSGDTEAFF | . | TRBV5-1 | . | TRBJ1-1
TGTGCCAGCAGCTTAGCGGGGAGGGGGAGGTTGTTGGGTGAAAAACTGTTTTTT | CASSLAGRGRLLGEKLFF | . | TRBV7-8 | . | TRBJ1-4
TGTGCCAGCAGCTTTAACAGGGATTCGGAGACCCAGTACTTC | CASSFNRDSETQYF | . | TRBV7-2 | . | TRBJ2-5
TGTGCCAGCAGCTTTCCCCGGGACCAAGAGACCCAGTACTTC | CASSFPRDQETQYF | . | TRBV7-9 | . | TRBJ2-5
TGTGCCAGCAGTGACTTCCTGTATACGCAGTATTTT | CASSDFLYTQYF | . | TRBV6-1 | . | TRBJ2-3
TGCGCCAGCGGGACAGGACCGGGACGGAACTCTGGGGCCAACGTCCTGACTTTC | CASGTGPGRNSGANVLTF | . | TRBV10-2 | TRBD1 | TRBJ2-6
TGTGCCAGCAGCTTAGAGCGGGGTCTCTACGAGCAGTACTTC | CASSLERGLYEQYF | few | TRBV11-2 | . | TRBJ2-7
TGCGCCAGCAGCAGACTAGCGGGAGTTGGTAATGAGCAGTTCTTC | CASSRLAGVGNEQFF | . | TRBV10-1 | TRBD2 | TRBJ2-1
TGCGCCAGCAGCTTGGCCCTGGCGGGGGGGAGACCCGGGGAGCTGTTTTTT | CASSLALAGGRPGELFF | . | TRBV5-1 | TRBD2 | TRBJ2-2
TGTGCCAGCAGCACCGAAACAGGAAATGGCTACACCTTC | CASSTETGNGYTF | . | TRBV7-9 | . | TRBJ1-2
TGTGCCAGTAGTGGGCGCGGGAGAATTACAGATACGCAGTATTTT | CASSGRGRITDTQYF | . | TRBV19 | TRBD2 | TRBJ2-3
TGTGCCAGCAGCCAATGGACTAGCAGTCAAGAGACCCAGTACTTC | CASSQWTSSQETQYF | . | TRBV14 | TRBD2 | TRBJ2-5
TGTGCCAGTAGTATAGACCGGGACAGGGGTCATTCCACCTACGAGCAGTACTTC | CASSIDRDRGHSTYEQYF | . | TRBV19 | TRBD1 | TRBJ2-7
TGTGCCAGCAGCCGAAGCGGGGGCGGGCAAGATACGCAGTATTTT | CASSRSGGGQDTQYF | . | TRBV6-5 | TRBD2 | TRBJ2-3
TGCGCCAGCAGCCAATCTACGGGACTAGCGGGGGCCGGGGAGCTGTTTTTT | CASSQSTGLAGAGELFF | . | TRBV4-3 | TRBD2 | TRBJ2-2
TGTGCCAGCAGCTCGAGAGGCGGGAGTGTCACCGGGGAGCTGTTTTTT | CASSSRGGSVTGELFF | . | TRBV5-6 | TRBD2 | TRBJ2-2
TGCGCCAGCAGCCAACCAGGAAAGACCAATGAGCAGTTCTTC | CASSQPGKTNEQFF | . | TRBV4-1 | . | TRBJ2-1
TGCGCCAGCAGTGACGGGGTGGGCTATGGCTACACCTTC | CASSDGVGYGYTF | . | TRBV10-2 | . | TRBJ1-2
TGTGCCAGCAGTTACACCTGGGCCCATGAGCAGTTCTTC | CASSYTWAHEQFF | . | TRBV6-5 | . | TRBJ2-1
TGCGCCAGCAGCTTGGCCGGACAGGGCCCCAACTATGGCTACACCTTC | CASSLAGQGPNYGYTF | . | TRBV5-1 | TRBD1 | TRBJ1-2
TGTGCCAGCAGTTACGGGACTAGCTCCGAGCAGTACTTC | CASSYGTSSEQYF | few | TRBV28 | TRBD2 | TRBJ2-7
TGTGCCAGCAGCCGAGTCCCGGATAGCGGGAGCTACGAGCAGTACTTC | CASSRVPDSGSYEQYF | . | TRBV4-2 | TRBD2 | TRBJ2-7
TGTGCCAGCAGCGTAGCAGGGGGTAACTACGAGCAGTACTTC | CASSVAGGNYEQYF | . | TRBV9 | TRBD1 | TRBJ2-7
TGTGCCAGCAGCGTAAAGACTATCCCGAACACCGGGGAGCTGTTTTTT | CASSVKTIPNTGELFF | . | TRBV5-6 | . | TRBJ2-2
TGTGCCAGCAGCTTAGACCCCTGGATTTACGGGAAGGGCGTAGATACGCAGTATTTT | CASSLDPWIYGKGVDTQYF | . | TRBV7-6 | . | TRBJ2-3
TGTGCCAGCAGTGGTCCGGGACAGGGATTTCAATACGAGCAGTACTTC | CASSGPGQGFQYEQYF | . | TRBV28 | TRBD1 | TRBJ2-7
TGTGCCAGCAGCTTGTGGTCCGGGAGGGCAGATACGCAGTATTTT | CASSLWSGRADTQYF | . | TRBV5-8 | TRBD2 | TRBJ2-3
TGTGCCAGCAGGAACACAGGGGCACTTAGCTCCTACGAGCAGTACTTC | CASRNTGALSSYEQYF | . | TRBV6-6 | TRBD1 | TRBJ2-7
TGTGCCAGCAGTTTTTATTTTGTGAGCTACGAGCAGTACTTC | CASSFYFVSYEQYF | once | TRBV28 | . | TRBJ2-7
TGTGCCAGCAATACGGACAGGGCGAACACCGGGGAGCTGTTTTTT | CASNTDRANTGELFF | . | TRBV27 | TRBD1 | TRBJ2-2
TGCGCCAGCACACGGACACTGACAGAGAACACCGGGGAGCTGTTTTTT | CASTRTLTENTGELFF | . | TRBV5-1 | . | TRBJ2-2
TGTGCCAGCAGCTTAGAATACGGCGGGGAGCTGTTTTTT | CASSLEYGGELFF | few | TRBV11-3 | . | TRBJ2-2
TGTGCCAGCAGCTTAGTTGCGGGGGCCGGAGATACGCAGTATTTT | CASSLVAGAGDTQYF | few | TRBV7-2 | . | TRBJ2-3
TGTGCCAGCAGCTTAAACGGTCAGGGGTTGGGTTCACCCCTCCACTTT | CASSLNGQGLGSPLHF | . | TRBV7-3 | . | TRBJ1-6
TGTGCCATCTGTGGGACAGGGGGGTCCTACAATGAGCAGTTCTTC | CAICGTGGSYNEQFF | . | TRBV10-3 | TRBD1 | TRBJ2-1